Listed below are T cell receptor beta chains from one sample, sequenced in a study of blood T cells in healthy people across ages. TCRdb redid the calling of the 5' RACE reads with MiXCR, one entry per CDR3 protein. The repertoire consists of 890,000 or so distinct CDR3 sequences, with about 62% occurring once and the leading ten covering roughly 25%. What was sequenced was blood. These receptors came from a man under 40 in good health. Both conserved end residues are part of each CDR3. Fields, in order: V gene, clone size, J gene, CDR3 length, D gene, CDR3 DNA, CDR3 protein. The D gene is left open where the match is weak. The size of a clone is reported for some rows only, either as once, few or many, or as a class for expanded clones.

v_gene: TRBV4-3
abundance: .
j_gene: TRBJ2-3
len: 15
d_gene: .
CDR3nt: TGCGCCAGCAGCCAAGCGGGGGCTAGCGCAGATACGCAGTATTTT
CDR3aa: CASSQAGASADTQYF

v_gene: TRBV12-3/TRBV12-4
abundance: .
j_gene: TRBJ2-5
len: 16
d_gene: .
CDR3nt: TGTGCCAGCAGTCGCTACGTGAGGGGCGGACAAGAGACCCAGTACTTC
CDR3aa: CASSRYVRGGQETQYF

v_gene: TRBV25-1
abundance: .
j_gene: TRBJ1-5
len: 13
d_gene: .
CDR3nt: TGTGCCAGCAGTGGACAGCCCAATCAGCCCCAGCATTTT
CDR3aa: CASSGQPNQPQHF

v_gene: TRBV5-5
abundance: .
j_gene: TRBJ2-5
len: 17
d_gene: .
CDR3nt: TGTGCCAGCAGCTTTTACCGGGACAATATGTACCAAGAGACCCAGTACTTC
CDR3aa: CASSFYRDNMYQETQYF

v_gene: TRBV9
abundance: .
j_gene: TRBJ2-7
len: 16
d_gene: TRBD1
CDR3nt: TGTGCCAGCAGCGTAGGGGTTGGGACAGGGTCCTACGAGCAGTACTTC
CDR3aa: CASSVGVGTGSYEQYF

v_gene: TRBV6-5
abundance: .
j_gene: TRBJ1-5
len: 19
d_gene: .
CDR3nt: TGTGCCAGCAGTTACTTTCGGGGGGGCCAGCCTTATAGCAATCAGCCCCAGCATTTT
CDR3aa: CASSYFRGGQPYSNQPQHF

v_gene: TRBV5-6
abundance: few
j_gene: TRBJ2-3
len: 13
d_gene: .
CDR3nt: TGTGCCAGCAGGGTTGGGTCCCGAGATACGCAGTATTTT
CDR3aa: CASRVGSRDTQYF

v_gene: TRBV7-6
abundance: .
j_gene: TRBJ2-7
len: 15
d_gene: .
CDR3nt: TGTGCCAGCAGCTTAGGGGTGACATTTTCCTACGAGCAGTACTTC
CDR3aa: CASSLGVTFSYEQYF

v_gene: TRBV5-1
abundance: many
j_gene: TRBJ2-5
len: 15
d_gene: .
CDR3nt: TGCGCCAGCAGCTGGCTTACGGGGTTCCAAGAGACCCAGTACTTC
CDR3aa: CASSWLTGFQETQYF

v_gene: TRBV28
abundance: .
j_gene: TRBJ2-7
len: 16
d_gene: .
CDR3nt: TGTGCCAGCAGTCCCTACTTAGTGGGGAGCTCCTACGAGCAGTACTTC
CDR3aa: CASSPYLVGSSYEQYF

v_gene: TRBV20-1
abundance: .
j_gene: TRBJ1-2
len: 9
d_gene: .
CDR3nt: TGCAGTGTGGACTATGGCTACACCTTC
CDR3aa: CSVDYGYTF

v_gene: TRBV7-2
abundance: .
j_gene: TRBJ1-6
len: 16
d_gene: .
CDR3nt: TGTGCCAGCAGCCGGAGTTCAGGGTACCCAAATTCACCCCTCCACTTT
CDR3aa: CASSRSSGYPNSPLHF

v_gene: TRBV7-2
abundance: few
j_gene: TRBJ2-7
len: 14
d_gene: .
CDR3nt: TGTGCCAGCAGCCCAATGATCAGGGGCCAGGTTCAGTACTTC
CDR3aa: CASSPMIRGQVQYF

v_gene: TRBV7-2
abundance: .
j_gene: TRBJ2-1
len: 14
d_gene: .
CDR3nt: TGTGCCAGCAGCTCTCGACAGAGTTACAATGAGCAGTTCTTC
CDR3aa: CASSSRQSYNEQFF

v_gene: TRBV6-1
abundance: once
j_gene: TRBJ2-3
len: 13
d_gene: .
CDR3nt: TGTGCCAGCAGTCGTGGAACGATCGGTACGCAGTATTTT
CDR3aa: CASSRGTIGTQYF

v_gene: TRBV10-3
abundance: few
j_gene: TRBJ2-7
len: 13
d_gene: .
CDR3nt: TGTGCCATCAGTGTTGGAGGGGAGGTCGAGCAGTACTTC
CDR3aa: CAISVGGEVEQYF

v_gene: TRBV7-7
abundance: .
j_gene: TRBJ2-5
len: 15
d_gene: .
CDR3nt: TGTGCTAGCAGCTTAGGGGGGGCGAAGGAAGAGACCCAGTACTTC
CDR3aa: CASSLGGAKEETQYF

v_gene: TRBV7-3
abundance: few
j_gene: TRBJ2-2
len: 14
d_gene: .
CDR3nt: TGTGCCAGCAGCTCCGCGCGGGGTGCCGGGGAGCTGTTTTTT
CDR3aa: CASSSARGAGELFF

v_gene: TRBV4-2
abundance: .
j_gene: TRBJ2-7
len: 15
d_gene: .
CDR3nt: TGTGCCAGCAGCCAAGTGGCGTTGGGGGTTTACGAGCAGTACTTC
CDR3aa: CASSQVALGVYEQYF

v_gene: TRBV5-1
abundance: .
j_gene: TRBJ2-7
len: 16
d_gene: .
CDR3nt: TGCGCCAGCAGCTTCAACCAGGGAGGTGGGTCCTACGAGCAGTACTTC
CDR3aa: CASSFNQGGGSYEQYF

v_gene: TRBV6-2/TRBV6-3
abundance: .
j_gene: TRBJ2-2
len: 15
d_gene: .
CDR3nt: TGTGCCAGCAGAAAAGGCCTGGGATATACCGGGGAGCTGTTTTTT
CDR3aa: CASRKGLGYTGELFF

v_gene: TRBV29-1
abundance: .
j_gene: TRBJ2-3
len: 12
d_gene: .
CDR3nt: TGCAGCGTTCTCGCCAGCGCAGATACGCAGTATTTT
CDR3aa: CSVLASADTQYF

v_gene: TRBV6-1
abundance: .
j_gene: TRBJ2-5
len: 14
d_gene: .
CDR3nt: TGTGCCAGCAGACTACAGGGTTGGGGAGAGACCCAGTACTTC
CDR3aa: CASRLQGWGETQYF

v_gene: TRBV29-1
abundance: few
j_gene: TRBJ2-1
len: 12
d_gene: .
CDR3nt: TGCAGCGTTGCAGAGGGGTACAATGAGCAGTTCTTC
CDR3aa: CSVAEGYNEQFF

v_gene: TRBV6-1
abundance: .
j_gene: TRBJ2-1
len: 17
d_gene: TRBD1
CDR3nt: TGTGCCAGCAGTATGACAGGGGTTTCCCCCCCCTACAATGAGCAGTTCTTC
CDR3aa: CASSMTGVSPPYNEQFF

v_gene: TRBV9
abundance: once
j_gene: TRBJ2-7
len: 15
d_gene: .
CDR3nt: TGTGCCAGCAGCGGGGGGACTGGCGGGATCTACGAGCAGTACTTC
CDR3aa: CASSGGTGGIYEQYF

v_gene: TRBV24-1
abundance: .
j_gene: TRBJ2-7
len: 15
d_gene: TRBD1
CDR3nt: TGTGCCACCAGTGACCCCGGGACAGGGGTTCACGAGCAGTACTTC
CDR3aa: CATSDPGTGVHEQYF

v_gene: TRBV20-1
abundance: .
j_gene: TRBJ1-1
len: 16
d_gene: .
CDR3nt: TGCAGTGCTAGAGATGACAGGCCGTGGATGAACACTGAAGCTTTCTTT
CDR3aa: CSARDDRPWMNTEAFF

v_gene: TRBV12-5
abundance: .
j_gene: TRBJ2-1
len: 19
d_gene: .
CDR3nt: TGTGCTAGTGGTTACCTCGAATCGTGGCAGGGACCTACCTACAATGAGCAGTTCTTC
CDR3aa: CASGYLESWQGPTYNEQFF

v_gene: TRBV27
abundance: once
j_gene: TRBJ1-2
len: 12
d_gene: .
CDR3nt: TGTGCCAGCAGTTTAGGCCGTTCGGGCTACACCTTC
CDR3aa: CASSLGRSGYTF

v_gene: TRBV6-1
abundance: .
j_gene: TRBJ2-1
len: 15
d_gene: TRBD2
CDR3nt: TGTGCCAGCAGTGAGCGGCGGGGGGGCCTCGATGAGCAGTTCTTC
CDR3aa: CASSERRGGLDEQFF

v_gene: TRBV6-5
abundance: .
j_gene: TRBJ1-5
len: 14
d_gene: .
CDR3nt: TGTGCCAGCAGAGGGGTCGAGGAGAATCAGCCCCAGCATTTT
CDR3aa: CASRGVEENQPQHF